A selection of T cell receptor beta chains follows, all from one sample in a study of OX40 agonist ivuxolimab in advanced cancers. Some clones are missing from TCRdb's copy, which holds only in-frame ones; the method was immunoSEQ multiplex PCR. The sample contains about 17,000 clones, over 65% of which appear only once. The material was CD4+ or CD8+ T cells sorted from blood, obtained in a trial of the OX40 agonist ivuxolimab. The receptors were gathered from an adult with an advanced solid tumor such as melanoma, head and neck, liver or kidney cancer. CDR3s include the opening cysteine and the closing phenylalanine or tryptophan. Fields, in order: V gene, J gene, CDR3 protein.

TRBV5-1	TRBJ2-1	CASSLGDREYNEQFF
TRBV19	TRBJ2-5	CASGIQGRRDQYF
TRBV6-4	TRBJ1-1	CASRGTDGNTEAFF
TRBV7-3	TRBJ2-2	CASSEQGLDTGELFF
TRBV7-3	TRBJ2-2	CASSLDGANTGELFF
TRBV19	TRBJ2-7	CASKETGAAYEQYF
TRBV11-2	.	CASSTSGGAYEQYF
TRBV7-6	TRBJ2-5	CASSLARGGTRETQYF
TRBV27	TRBJ2-5	CASSLEGRETQYF
TRBV10-3	TRBJ2-7	CAISESRVQDEQYF
TRBV11-2	TRBJ2-1	CASSFPLAGTSAHNEQFF
TRBV6-1	TRBJ2-2	CASSPPGLMTGELFF
TRBV4-1	TRBJ1-1	CASSQVTQTGAFF
TRBV7-2	TRBJ2-1	CASSSRISGAYNEQFF
TRBV27	TRBJ1-1	CASSSGTGLNTEAFF
TRBV2	TRBJ1-3	CASSEPNPRQGAGGNTIYF
TRBV2	TRBJ2-7	CASSDSAGLEQYF
TRBV2	TRBJ2-3	CATLTSGRVDTQYF
TRBV6-1	TRBJ1-1	CASSGGTGLEAFF
TRBV2	TRBJ1-3	CASFLVNTIYF
TRBV6-6	TRBJ2-7	CASRGLAGAPYEQYF
TRBV11-2	TRBJ2-7	CASSPRGPYEQYF
TRBV7-6	TRBJ1-1	CASSLAPSANTEAFF
TRBV6-5	TRBJ2-7	CASSPPTSEPYEQYF
TRBV5-4	TRBJ2-7	CASRIGTRGEQYF
TRBV7-8	TRBJ2-1	CASSLDPLLNNEQFF
TRBV10-2	TRBJ2-3	CASSESIATSGRTDTQYF
TRBV27	TRBJ2-7	CASSFGTSGYEQYF
TRBV2	TRBJ2-7	CASNRPGLAQPYEQYF
TRBV7-2	TRBJ2-1	CASSRGNQKREGRHEQFF
TRBV11-1	TRBJ2-3	CASSPGTSGITDTQYF
TRBV16	TRBJ1-2	CASSQSTPGPNYGYTF
TRBV4-1	TRBJ2-2	CASSQDPPGELFF
TRBV6-1	TRBJ2-5	CASRDSWQETQYF
TRBV7-3	TRBJ2-1	CASRLPPGGYNEQFF
TRBV12-5	TRBJ2-5	CASGSSGQGTETQYF
TRBV27	TRBJ2-3	CASSFGVAGTDTQYF
TRBV6-1	TRBJ1-1	CASSDGWAMNTEAFF
TRBV5-3	TRBJ2-7	CARSPGCDEQYF
TRBV4-1	TRBJ2-1	CASSYIAGQGYNEQFF
TRBV15	TRBJ2-7	CATSRGTGSYEQYF
TRBV7-9	TRBJ2-1	CASSFGTTYNEQFF
TRBV5-6	TRBJ2-1	CASSFWTSGIYNEQFF
TRBV5-3	TRBJ2-5	CARSLHQETQYF
TRBV7-7	TRBJ2-7	CASSLAQASEQYF
TRBV19	TRBJ1-1	CASSVQGGDTEAFF
TRBV11-2	TRBJ2-7	CASSLTRGGQYF
TRBV11-3	TRBJ2-1	CASSTAGFPYNEQFF
TRBV29-1	TRBJ1-1	CSVEDLRLEAFF
TRBV28	TRBJ2-1	CASSSSGRDSYNEQFF
TRBV15	TRBJ2-3	CATRGDYSTSTDTQYF
TRBV7-2	TRBJ2-5	CASSSLYSQETQYF
TRBV19	TRBJ2-5	CASLYGETQYF
TRBV19	TRBJ2-3	CAGSIEPPLAGVWADTQYF
TRBV19	TRBJ1-5	CASSISRSDQPQHF
TRBV27	TRBJ2-7	CASILGTSDEQYF